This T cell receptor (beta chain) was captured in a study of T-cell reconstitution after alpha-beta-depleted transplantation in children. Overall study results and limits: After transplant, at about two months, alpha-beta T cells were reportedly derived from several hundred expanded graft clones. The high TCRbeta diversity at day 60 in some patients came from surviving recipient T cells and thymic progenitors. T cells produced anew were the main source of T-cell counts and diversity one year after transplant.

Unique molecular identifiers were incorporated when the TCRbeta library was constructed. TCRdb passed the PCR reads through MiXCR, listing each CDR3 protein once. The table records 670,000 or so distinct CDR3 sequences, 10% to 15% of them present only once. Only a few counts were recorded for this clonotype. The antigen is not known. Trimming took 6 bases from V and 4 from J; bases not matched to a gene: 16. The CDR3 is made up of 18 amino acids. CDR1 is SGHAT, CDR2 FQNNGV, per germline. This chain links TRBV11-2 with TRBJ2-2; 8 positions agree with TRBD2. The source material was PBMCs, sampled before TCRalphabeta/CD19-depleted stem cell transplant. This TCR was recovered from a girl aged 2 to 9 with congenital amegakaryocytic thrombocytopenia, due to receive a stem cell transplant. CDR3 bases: TGTGCCAGCAGTCGAAGGGCCAGCGGGAGCACAGGCACCGGGGAGCTGTTTTTT. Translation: CASSRRASGSTGTGELFF.